One sample yielded the 14 T cell receptor beta chains listed below, sequenced in a study of T cells in women clearing cervical HPV infection. Assay: immunoSEQ multiplex PCR; the TCRdb copy retains only in-frame clones and omits some. The table counts about 28,000 clones; roughly 16% lies in the top ten. Sequences were obtained from blood buffy coat. These receptors came from a woman between 18 and 69 years old with a cervical HPV16 infection that either progressed to CIN3+ or cleared (not recorded which).

About this clone: The read is 3 residues too short to cover the CDR3 end, so that end is filled in from the germline J gene. This rearrangement joins TRBV30 to TRBJ2-1, with a tentative D call TRBD1 (5 bases). The CDR3 is 15 residues long. Deletions cut 4 bases from V and 3 bases from J, with 16 bases between. CDR1 is GTSNPN, CDR2 SVGIG, per germline (reference sequence). This chain's CDR3 is CAWMGRLDNYNEQFF. The DNA read from the CDR3 is TGTGCCTGGATGGGGCGGTTAGATAACTACAATGAG. The whole variable domain, remainder taken from reference TRBV30 and TRBJ2-1, is SQTIHQWPATLVQPVGSPLSLECTVEGTSNPNLYWYRQAAGRGLQLLFYSVGIGQISSEVPQNLSASRPQDRQFILSSKKLLLSDSGFYLCAWMGRLDNYNEQFFGPGTRLTVL.

With regard to this clone: The CDR3 end falls 3 residues outside the read, so it is completed with the germline J gene. Other nucleotide sequences in the sample specify the same CDR3. The V call is TRBV18, the J call TRBJ2-3; 15 nucleotides align to TRBD2. This CDR3 has 18 residues. Germline V gene lookup returns CDR1 KGHSH and CDR2 LQKENI. The CDR3 DNA, read in part, is TGTGCCAGCTCCCCGGGCCGGACTAGCGGGAGGGGGGGGGAGACG. It is translated as CASSPGRTSGRGGET. The entire CDR3 is CASSPGRTSGRGGETQYF.

Concerning this clone itself: The CDR3 is cut off 3 residues early in the read; its end comes from the germline J gene. This chain connects TRBV6-2 or TRBV6-3 to TRBJ1-4; TRBD1 agrees at 7 bases. CDR1 MNHEY and CDR2 SVGEGT come from the germline V gene. This CDR3 region has 14 residues. The CDR3 loop is CASRSDRNNSPLFF. The part of the CDR3 DNA that was read is TGTGCCAGCAGATCGGACAGGAATAATTCACCA.

A remark on this clone: With the read ending 3 residues before the CDR3 end, the germline J gene is used to fill in that end. The chain couples TRBV7-9 to TRBJ1-1, with a weak D call TRBD1 (5 bases). The germline CDR1 and CDR2 sequences are SEHNR and FQNEAQ (reference sequence). V was shortened by 3 bases and J by 1 base, with 12 bases between the two germline ends. The length of the CDR3 is 15 residues. Here the CDR3 reads CASSFALGPNTEAFF. CDR3 DNA, as far as it was read: TGTGCCAGCAGCTTTGCTCTGGGGCCGAACACTGAA.

In regard to this clone: The read finishes 3 residues shy of the CDR3 end, and the germline J gene is used to complete it. The chain uses TRBV20-1 and TRBJ2-5; 7 nucleotides match TRBD1. The CDR3 loop spans 13 amino acids. From germline, CDR1 is DFQATT and CDR2 SNEGSKA (reference sequence). CDR3 DNA, as far as it was read: TGCAGTGCAGAGGGGGCTTACACAGATACC. Amino acid sequence: CSAEGAYTDT. The full CDR3 sequence reads CSAEGAYTDTQYF.

In the case of this clone: Sequencing ends 3 residues short of the CDR3 end; the germline J gene provides the rest. J is TRBJ2-7 and V is TRBV12-3 or TRBV12-4; a weak D match, TRBD2 (5 bases). Trimming took off 3 bases at V and 3 bases at J, with 15 bases between the two ends. The CDR3 runs 15 residues. The CDR3 spells CASSFSAGNSYEQYF. The CDR3 bases that were read are TGTGCCAGCAGTTTTAGCGCCGGAAACAGCTACGAG.

Details on this clone: The read ends 3 residues early relative to the CDR3; the germline J gene fills the gap. This chain connects TRBV20-1 to TRBJ1-4, with D possibly TRBD1 on 5 matching bases. V was shortened by 0 bases and J by 8 bases, with 13 bases between the two germline ends. The CDR3 contains 14 residues. Germline lookup yields CDR1 DFQATT and CDR2 SNEGSKA (reference sequence). CDR3 protein: CSARDRRRGEKLFF. CDR3 DNA (partial): TGCAGTGCTAGAGATAGGAGGCGGGGGGAAAAA.

Concerning this clone: The missing CDR3 end, 3 residues past where the read stops, is filled in from the germline J gene. This chain links TRBV20-1 with TRBJ2-2, with D possibly being TRBD1 (6 bases). The CDR3 sequence is 13 residues long. V lost 1 base and J lost 4, with 7 bases in between. Germline V gene lookup returns CDR1 DFQATT and CDR2 SNEGSKA (reference sequence). CDR3 in amino acids: CSARGTATGELFF. The DNA read from the CDR3 is TGCAGTGCTAGAGGGACAGCCACCGGGGAG.

With respect to this clone: The read is 3 residues too short to cover the CDR3 end, so that end is filled in from the germline J gene. This rearrangement joins TRBV7-9 to TRBJ2-7; 9 bases are a match to TRBD1. The CDR3 runs to 15 residues. Germline CDR1 reads SEHNR; CDR2 reads FQNEAQ (reference sequence). Unmatched junction bases numbered 11, after V lost 5 bases and J lost 6 bases. The part of the CDR3 DNA that was read is TGTGCCAGCAGCCGTCCGGGACAGGGACTTGGCGAG. It yields the protein CASSRPGQGLGE. The complete CDR3 protein is CASSRPGQGLGEQYF.

With regard to this clone: The read is 3 residues too short to cover the CDR3 end, so that end is filled in from the germline J gene. V gene TRBV24-1 combines with J gene TRBJ2-7; TRBD1 matches at 10 bases. V lost 4 bases to trimming and J lost 5 bases; unmatched junction nucleotides: 7. The CDR3 is 15 amino acids. Germline V gives CDR1 KGHDR, CDR2 SFDVKD. This CDR3 is CATSDQGQGRDEQYF. CDR3 DNA, as far as it was read: TGTGCCACCAGTGACCAGGGACAGGGGAGGGACGAG.

As regards this clone: The read is 3 residues too short to cover the CDR3 end, so that end is filled in from the germline J gene. V is TRBV12-3 or TRBV12-4 and J is TRBJ2-1; TRBD1 matches 8 bases. The CDR3 contains 17 residues. Trimming at V came to 1 base and at J to 4 bases, leaving 9 bases not matched to a gene. CDR3: CASSLGERTGIYNEQFF. The sequenced part of the CDR3 DNA is TGTGCCAGCAGTTTAGGGGAGAGGACAGGGATTTACAATGAG.

To note about this clone: With the read ending 3 residues before the CDR3 end, the germline J gene is used to fill in that end. V usage is TRBV19 and J usage is TRBJ1-4, with 7 nucleotides matching TRBD1. Germline V CDR1 and CDR2: LNHDA, SQIVND (reference sequence). Trimming cost V 7 bases and J 8 bases; bases outside gene matches: 10. The CDR3 spans 14 residues. The part of the CDR3 DNA that was read is TGTGCCAGTAAAGGGGGCAGGGAGTACGAAAAA. This sequence encodes CASKGGREYEK. The CDR3, in full, reads CASKGGREYEKLFF. The full variable domain, its missing parts supplied by reference TRBV19 and TRBJ1-4, is DGGITQSPKYLFRKEGQNVTLSCEQNLNHDAMYWYRQDPGQGLRLIYYSQIVNDFQKGDIAEGYSVSREKKESFPLTVTSAQKNPTAFYLCASKGGREYEKLFFGSGTQLSVL.

Regarding this clone: The read ends 3 residues shy of where the CDR3 ends; the end is completed using the germline J gene. The rearrangement links TRBV20-1 to TRBJ1-4; the D gene is possibly TRBD1 (5 bases). The germline gives CDR1 DFQATT, CDR2 SNEGSKA (reference sequence). Trimming pared 4 bases from V and 10 bases from J, leaving 16 bases between. This CDR3 comprises 13 residues. The DNA read from the CDR3 is TGCAGTGCTAATAGGGGCCTGAAAGGAAAA. It specifies CSANRGLKGK. The whole CDR3 reads CSANRGLKGKLFF.

Concerning this clone: One junction end does not reproduce the germline sequence, and a read error may be involved. The read terminates 3 residues ahead of where the CDR3 ends, so the germline J gene completes it. This CDR3 is also generated by other DNA sequences in the sample. The chain combines TRBV18 with TRBJ2-7; no clear D gene. This CDR3 spans 16 amino acids. Germline V gene sequence: CDR1 KGHSH, CDR2 LQKENI. CDR3 region: CASSPRQQKSAYEQYF. The sequenced part of the CDR3 DNA is TGTGCCAGCTCTCCACGGCAACAGAAGTCAGCCTACGAG. Together with reference TRBV18 and TRBJ2-7, the CDR3 gives the full variable domain: NAGVMQNPRHLVRRRGQEARLRCSPMKGHSHVYWYRQLPEEGLKFMVYLQKENIIDESGMPKERFSAEFPKEGPSILRIQQVVRGDSAAYFCASSPRQQKSAYEQYFGPGTRLTVT.